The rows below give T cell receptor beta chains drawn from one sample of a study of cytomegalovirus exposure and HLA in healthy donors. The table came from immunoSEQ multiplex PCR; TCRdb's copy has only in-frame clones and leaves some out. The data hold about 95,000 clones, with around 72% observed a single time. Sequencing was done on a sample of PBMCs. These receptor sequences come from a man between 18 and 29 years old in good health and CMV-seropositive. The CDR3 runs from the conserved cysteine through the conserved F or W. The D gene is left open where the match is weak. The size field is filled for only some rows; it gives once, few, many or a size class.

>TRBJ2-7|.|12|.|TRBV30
TGTGCCTGGAGTGTTTCGGGATCTGAGCAGTACTTC
CAWSVSGSEQYF
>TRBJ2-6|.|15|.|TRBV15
TGTGCCACCAGCACAATTTCCTCTGGGGCCAACGTCCTGACTTTC
CATSTISSGANVLTF
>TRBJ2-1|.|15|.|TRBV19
TGTGCCAGTAGTATCCTTCTAGGCCTTTACAATGAGCAGTTCTTC
CASSILLGLYNEQFF
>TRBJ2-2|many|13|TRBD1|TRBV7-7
TGTGCCGGTCGACAGGGGGAGTCCGGGGAGCTGTTTTTT
CAGRQGESGELFF
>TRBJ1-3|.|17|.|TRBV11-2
TGTGCCAGCAGTCTTAGGTTTCCGGGTTGGACTGGAAACACCATATATTTT
CASSLRFPGWTGNTIYF
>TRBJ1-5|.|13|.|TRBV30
TGTGCCTGGAGTGGTGCAGGGCGCCAGCCCCAGCATTTT
CAWSGAGRQPQHF
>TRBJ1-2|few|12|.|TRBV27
TGTGCCAGCAGACGCGCAGGGCGTGGCTACACCTTC
CASRRAGRGYTF
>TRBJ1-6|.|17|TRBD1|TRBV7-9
TGTGCCAGCAGCTTGGGACAGGGGGTAGCTTATAATTCACCCCTCCACTTT
CASSLGQGVAYNSPLHF
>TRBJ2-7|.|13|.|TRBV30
TGTGCCTGGAGTGTACTAGGAGTCTACGAGCAGTACTTC
CAWSVLGVYEQYF
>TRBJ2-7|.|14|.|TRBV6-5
TGTGCCAGCCAAGACACCAGGGGCTTCTACGAGCAGTACTTC
CASQDTRGFYEQYF
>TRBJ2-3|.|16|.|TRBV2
TGTGCCAGCAGTGAGGGTGCGGGGGCGCTTACAGATACGCAGTATTTT
CASSEGAGALTDTQYF
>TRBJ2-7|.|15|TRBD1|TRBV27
TGTGCCAGCAGTTTCATCGACAGGGGGCTCGTCGAGCAGTACTTC
CASSFIDRGLVEQYF
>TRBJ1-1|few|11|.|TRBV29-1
TGCAGCGTTGAACGGAACACTGAAGCTTTCTTT
CSVERNTEAFF
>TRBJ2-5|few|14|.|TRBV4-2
TGTGCCAGCAGCCAAGATCAGCAGAGGGAGACCCAGTACTTC
CASSQDQQRETQYF
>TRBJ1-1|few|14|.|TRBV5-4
TGTGCCAGCAGCTTGGGGAGGGGAGGTACTGAAGCTTTCTTT
CASSLGRGGTEAFF
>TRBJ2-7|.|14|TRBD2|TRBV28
TGTGCCAGCAGCCCTGCGGGGGGCCCCTACGAGCAGTACTTC
CASSPAGGPYEQYF
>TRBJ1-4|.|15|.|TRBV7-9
TGTGCCAGCAGCCTAAAAAACGTAGCTAATGAAAAACTGTTTTTT
CASSLKNVANEKLFF
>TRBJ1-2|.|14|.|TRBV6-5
TGTGCCAGCAGTTACTCGGAGGCGGGATATGGCTACACCTTC
CASSYSEAGYGYTF
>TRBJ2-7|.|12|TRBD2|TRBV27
TGTGCCAGCATGGGGAGGGACTACGAGCAGTACTTC
CASMGRDYEQYF